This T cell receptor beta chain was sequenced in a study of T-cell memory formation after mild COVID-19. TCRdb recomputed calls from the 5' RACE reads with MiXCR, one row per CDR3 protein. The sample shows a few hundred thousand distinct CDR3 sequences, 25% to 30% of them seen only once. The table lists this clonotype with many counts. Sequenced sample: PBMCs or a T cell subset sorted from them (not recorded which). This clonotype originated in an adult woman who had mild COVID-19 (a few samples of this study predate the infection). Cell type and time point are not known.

CDR3 in DNA: TGCAGTGCTAGAGATCTGGCAGGGAGCTCCTACGAGCAGTACTTC. Translating it yields CSARDLAGSSYEQYF. This chain connects TRBV20-1 to TRBJ2-7; D might be TRBD1 or TRBD2, each matching 5 bases. Trimming removed 0 bases from V and 0 bases from J, with 12 bases in between. The CDR3 contains 15 residues. CDR1 and CDR2 (germline): DFQATT, SNEGSKA (reference sequence).